One and the same sample provided the 6 T cell receptor beta chains below, sequenced in a study of blood T cell repertoires in COVID-19. Repertoires were generated with immunoSEQ multiplex PCR, while TCRdb's copy carries only in-frame clones and drops some. This table has about 70,000 clones, about 90% appearing once. The sample taken for sequencing was peripheral blood. The receptors here all came from a man aged 50 to 59 with active COVID-19.

The CDR3: CASSGTSGRVETQYF. DNA of the CDR3: TGTGCCAGCAGCGGGACTAGCGGGAGGGTCGAGACCCAGTACTTC. The chain carries TRBV2 and TRBJ2-5; TRBD2 aligns across 16 bases. J was trimmed by 5 bases and V by 6 bases; bases with no gene match: 3. Germline lookup yields CDR1 SNHLY and CDR2 FYNNEI. CDR3 length: 15 amino acids.

The J gene is TRBJ1-4, the V gene TRBV28, with TRBD1 as a possible D gene (6 bases). The CDR3 totals 14 residues. CDR1 and CDR2 (germline): MDHEN, SYDVKM. Trimming cost V 2 bases and J 7 bases, with 11 bases left between them. For the CDR3, the DNA is TGTGCCAGCAGTTTAAGGGCAGGGGTTGAAAAACTGTTTTTT. Its translation: CASSLRAGVEKLFF.

This chain joins TRBV5-4 and TRBJ1-2, with 9 bases lining up with TRBD1. Germline-derived CDR1 and CDR2 are SGHNT and YYREEE (reference sequence). V lost 2 bases and J lost 3; bases outside the gene matches: 2. The CDR3 is 14 residues long. The CDR3 is CASSFRTGDYGYTF. The CDR3 DNA sequence: TGTGCCAGCAGCTTCAGGACAGGGGACTATGGCTACACCTTC.

This clone appeared a single time. The genes are TRBV10-3 and TRBJ2-1; 12 nucleotides line up with TRBD2. This CDR3 contains 14 residues. CDR1 and CDR2 from the germline V gene are ENHRY and SYGVKD. The V and J ends lost 10 bases and 4 bases, in that order; junction bases with no gene match: 5. CDR3 amino acids: CASQTSGGYNEQFF. The CDR3 DNA is TGTGCCAGCCAGACTAGCGGGGGTTACAATGAGCAGTTCTTC.

The chain combines TRBV19 with TRBJ2-4; TRBD1 agrees at 7 bases. The CDR3 sequence is 16 residues long. J was trimmed by 9 bases and V by 6 bases; bases with no gene match: 17. Looked up from germline, CDR1 is LNHDA and CDR2 is SQIVND (reference sequence). CDR3 sequence (DNA): TGTGCCAGTAGAAGAGGCTTCGGACAGGTCGATTTCATTCAGTACTTC. Its protein is CASRRGFGQVDFIQYF. The full variable domain, with the rest looked up from reference TRBV19 and TRBJ2-4, is DGGITQSPKYLFRKEGQNVTLSCEQNLNHDAMYWYRQDPGQGLRLIYYSQIVNDFQKGDIAEGYSVSREKKESFPLTVTSAQKNPTAFYLCASRRGFGQVDFIQYFGAGTRLSVL.

The chain recombines TRBV2 with TRBJ2-5; 7 bases are a match to TRBD1. From germline, CDR1 is SNHLY and CDR2 FYNNEI. The CDR3 has 11 amino acids. The V segment lost 6 bases and the J segment 14 bases; nucleotides outside the gene matches: 9. CDR3 bases: TGTGCCAGCAGCGTACTCCGGGACAGTTACTTC. Translating gives CASSVLRDSYF.